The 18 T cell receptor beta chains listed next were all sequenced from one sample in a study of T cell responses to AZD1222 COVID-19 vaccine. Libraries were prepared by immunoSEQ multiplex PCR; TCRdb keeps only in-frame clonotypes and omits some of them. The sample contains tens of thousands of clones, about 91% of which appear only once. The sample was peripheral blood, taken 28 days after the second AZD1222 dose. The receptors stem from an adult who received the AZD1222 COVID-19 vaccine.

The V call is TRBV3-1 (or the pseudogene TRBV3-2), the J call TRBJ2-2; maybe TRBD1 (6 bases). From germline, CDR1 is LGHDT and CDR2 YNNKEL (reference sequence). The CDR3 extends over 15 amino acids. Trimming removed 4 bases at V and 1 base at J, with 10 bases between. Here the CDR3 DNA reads TGTGCCAGCAGCCGCCAGGGGAGGAACACCGGGGAGCTGTTTTTT. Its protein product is CASSRQGRNTGELFF.

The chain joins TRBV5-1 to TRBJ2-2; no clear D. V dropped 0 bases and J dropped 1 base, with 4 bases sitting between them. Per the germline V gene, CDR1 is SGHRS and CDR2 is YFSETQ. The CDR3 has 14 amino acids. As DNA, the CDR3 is TGCGCCAGCAGCTTGGAGGGGAACACCGGGGAGCTGTTTTTT. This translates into CASSLEGNTGELFF.

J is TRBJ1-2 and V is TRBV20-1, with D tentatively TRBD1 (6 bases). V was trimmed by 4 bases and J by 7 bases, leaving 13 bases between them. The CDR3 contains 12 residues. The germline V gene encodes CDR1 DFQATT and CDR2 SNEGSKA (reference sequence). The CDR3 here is CSATEGDGGYTF. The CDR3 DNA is TGCAGTGCTACTGAGGGGGATGGTGGCTACACCTTC.

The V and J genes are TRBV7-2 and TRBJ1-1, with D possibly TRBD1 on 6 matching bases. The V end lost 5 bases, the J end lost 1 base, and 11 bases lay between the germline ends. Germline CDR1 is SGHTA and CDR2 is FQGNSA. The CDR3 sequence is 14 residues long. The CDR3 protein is CASSALQGNTEAFF. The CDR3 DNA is TGTGCCAGCAGCGCACTACAGGGGAACACTGAAGCTTTCTTT.

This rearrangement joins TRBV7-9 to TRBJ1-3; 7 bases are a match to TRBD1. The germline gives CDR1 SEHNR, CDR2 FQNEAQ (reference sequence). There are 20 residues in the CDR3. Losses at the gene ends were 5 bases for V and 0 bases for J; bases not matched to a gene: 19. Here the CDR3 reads CASSILPPSRDSFSGNTIYF. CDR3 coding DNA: TGTGCCAGCAGCATACTGCCACCTTCCCGGGACAGCTTCTCTGGAAACACCATATATTTT.

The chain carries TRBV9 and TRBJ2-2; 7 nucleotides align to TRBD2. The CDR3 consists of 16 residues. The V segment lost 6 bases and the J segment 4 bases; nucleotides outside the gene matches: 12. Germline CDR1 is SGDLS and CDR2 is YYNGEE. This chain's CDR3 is CASTLEVAGSTGELFF. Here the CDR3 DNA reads TGTGCCAGCACCCTAGAGGTAGCGGGTTCCACCGGGGAGCTGTTTTTT.

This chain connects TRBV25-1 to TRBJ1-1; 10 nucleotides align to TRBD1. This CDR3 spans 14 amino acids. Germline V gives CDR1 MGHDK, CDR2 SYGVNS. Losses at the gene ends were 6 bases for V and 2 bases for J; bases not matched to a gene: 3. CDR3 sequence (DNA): TGTGCCAGCAGGGGACAGGGGTCCAACACTGAAGCTTTCTTT. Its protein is CASRGQGSNTEAFF.

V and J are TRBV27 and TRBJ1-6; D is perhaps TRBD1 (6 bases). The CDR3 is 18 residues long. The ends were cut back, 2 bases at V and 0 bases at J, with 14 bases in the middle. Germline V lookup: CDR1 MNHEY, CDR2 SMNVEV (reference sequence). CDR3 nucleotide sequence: TGTGCCAGCAGTTTAGGCAGGGGCTGGAGCTCCTATAATTCACCCCTCCACTTT. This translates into CASSLGRGWSSYNSPLHF.

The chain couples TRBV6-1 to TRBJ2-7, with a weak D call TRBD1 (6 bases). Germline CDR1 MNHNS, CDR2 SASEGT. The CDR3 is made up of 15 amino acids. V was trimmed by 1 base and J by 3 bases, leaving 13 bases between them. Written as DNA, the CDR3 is TGTGCCAGCAGTGAAGGGCAGGGGAAAATCTACGAGCAGTACTTC. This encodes CASSEGQGKIYEQYF.

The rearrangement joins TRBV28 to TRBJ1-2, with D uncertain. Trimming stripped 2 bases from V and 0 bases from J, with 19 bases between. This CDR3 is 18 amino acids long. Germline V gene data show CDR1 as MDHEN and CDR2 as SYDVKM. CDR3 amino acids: CASSLRPRPTFANYGYTF. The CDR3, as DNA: TGTGCCAGCAGTTTACGGCCCCGACCGACATTCGCTAACTATGGCTACACCTTC.

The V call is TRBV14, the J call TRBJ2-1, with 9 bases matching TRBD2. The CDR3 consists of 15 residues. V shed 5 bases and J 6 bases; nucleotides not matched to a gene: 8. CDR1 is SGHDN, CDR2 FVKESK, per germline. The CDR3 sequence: CASSTGTSITNEQFF. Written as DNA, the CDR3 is TGTGCCAGCAGCACCGGGACTAGCATCACCAATGAGCAGTTCTTC.

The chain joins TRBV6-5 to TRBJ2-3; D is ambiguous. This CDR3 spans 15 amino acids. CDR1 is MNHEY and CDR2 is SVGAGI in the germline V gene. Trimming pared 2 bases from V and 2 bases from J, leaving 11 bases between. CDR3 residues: CASSYALDFTDTQYF. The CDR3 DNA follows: TGTGCCAGCAGTTACGCGTTAGACTTCACAGATACGCAGTATTTT.

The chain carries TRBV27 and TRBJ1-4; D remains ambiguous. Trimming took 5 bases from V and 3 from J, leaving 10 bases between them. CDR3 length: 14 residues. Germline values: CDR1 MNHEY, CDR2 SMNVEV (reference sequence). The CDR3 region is CASSPASSNEKLFF. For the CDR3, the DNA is TGTGCCAGCAGTCCGGCCAGTTCTAATGAAAAACTGTTTTTT.

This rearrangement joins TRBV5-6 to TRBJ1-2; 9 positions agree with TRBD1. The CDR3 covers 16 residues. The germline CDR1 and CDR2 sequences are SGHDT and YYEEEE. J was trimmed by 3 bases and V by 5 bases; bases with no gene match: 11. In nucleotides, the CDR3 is TGTGCCAGCAGTTTTCCACAGGGGGCTAGGGACTATGGCTACACCTTC. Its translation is CASSFPQGARDYGYTF.

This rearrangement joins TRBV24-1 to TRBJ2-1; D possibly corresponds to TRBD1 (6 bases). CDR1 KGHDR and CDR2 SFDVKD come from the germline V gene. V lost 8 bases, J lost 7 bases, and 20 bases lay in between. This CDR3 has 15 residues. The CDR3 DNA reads TGTGCCACCATGGGACCGCCGTCCCAGGGGAATGAGCAGTTCTTC. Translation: CATMGPPSQGNEQFF.

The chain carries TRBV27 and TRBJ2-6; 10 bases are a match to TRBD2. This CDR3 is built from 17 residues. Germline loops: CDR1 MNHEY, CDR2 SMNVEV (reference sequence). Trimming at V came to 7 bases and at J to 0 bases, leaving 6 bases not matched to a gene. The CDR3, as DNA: TGTGCCAGCAAAGGACTAGCGGCGATCTCTGGGGCCAACGTCCTGACTTTC. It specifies CASKGLAAISGANVLTF.

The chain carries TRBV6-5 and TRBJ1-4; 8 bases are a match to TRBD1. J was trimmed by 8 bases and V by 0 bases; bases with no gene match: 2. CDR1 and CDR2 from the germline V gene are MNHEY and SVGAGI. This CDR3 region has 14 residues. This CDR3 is CASSYSPGGEKLFF. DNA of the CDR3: TGTGCCAGCAGTTACTCTCCAGGGGGCGAAAAACTGTTTTTT.

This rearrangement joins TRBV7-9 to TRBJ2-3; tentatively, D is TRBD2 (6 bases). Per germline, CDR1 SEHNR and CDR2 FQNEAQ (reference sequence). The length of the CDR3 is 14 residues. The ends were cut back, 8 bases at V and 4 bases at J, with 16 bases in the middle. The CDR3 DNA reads TGTGCCAGCGTCATAGCGGCGCACGCAGATACGCAGTATTTT. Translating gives CASVIAAHADTQYF. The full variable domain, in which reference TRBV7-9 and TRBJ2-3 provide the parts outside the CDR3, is DTGVSQNPRHKITKRGQNVTFRCDPISEHNRLYWYRQTLGQGPEFLTYFQNEAQLEKSRLLSDRFSAERPKGSFSTLEIQRTEQGDSAMYLCASVIAAHADTQYFGPGTRLTVL.